The following is a TCR beta chain sequence with its context. One Seattle source followed patients from active infection through their disease course. The data belong to a study of blood T cell repertoires in COVID-19. Study overall: Donors in the United States, Italy and Spain gave samples during acute or convalescent COVID-19. PBMCs, B-cell-depleted T cells, or T cells provided the cDNA or gDNA that made up the material.

The germline gives CDR1 SGDLS, CDR2 YYNGEE. Trimming at V came to 2 bases and at J to 0 bases, leaving 4 bases not matched to a gene. The CDR3 loop spans 15 amino acids. Clones were sequenced by immunoSEQ multiplex PCR, and TCRdb holds only the in-frame ones, with some missing. The sample records some 300,000 clones, approximately 90% being singletons. The origin of this receptor is a woman aged 45-65 years with COVID-19, enrolled during active disease. The sequencing sample was made of peripheral blood. This chain joins TRBV9 and TRBJ1-2; TRBD1 aligns across 7 bases. The CDR3 nucleotides read TGTGCCAGCAGCGTTCGGACAGGACCTAACTATGGCTACACCTTC. As protein: CASSVRTGPNYGYTF.